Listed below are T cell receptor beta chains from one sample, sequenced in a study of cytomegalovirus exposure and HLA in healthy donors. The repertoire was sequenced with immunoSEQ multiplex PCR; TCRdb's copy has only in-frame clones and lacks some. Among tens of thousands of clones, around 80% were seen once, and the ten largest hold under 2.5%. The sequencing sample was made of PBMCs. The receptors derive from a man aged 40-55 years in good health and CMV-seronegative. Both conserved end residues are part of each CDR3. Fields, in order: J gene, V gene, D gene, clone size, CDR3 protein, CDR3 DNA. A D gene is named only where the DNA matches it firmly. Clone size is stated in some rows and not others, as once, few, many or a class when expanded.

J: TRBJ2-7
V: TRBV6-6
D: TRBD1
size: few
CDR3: CASRQSGTGEYEQYF
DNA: TGTGCCAGCAGACAATCCGGGACAGGGGAATACGAGCAGTACTTC

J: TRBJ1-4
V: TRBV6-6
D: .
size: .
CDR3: CASSYRRGEKLFF
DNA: TGTGCCAGCAGTTATCGTAGAGGTGAAAAACTGTTTTTT

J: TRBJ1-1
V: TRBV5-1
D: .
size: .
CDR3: CASSLAGTTEAFF
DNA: TGCGCCAGCAGCTTGGCGGGAACCACTGAAGCTTTCTTT

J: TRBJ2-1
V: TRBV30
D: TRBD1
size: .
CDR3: CAWSTPGQGAREQFF
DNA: TGTGCCTGGAGCACTCCGGGACAGGGGGCTAGGGAGCAGTTCTTC

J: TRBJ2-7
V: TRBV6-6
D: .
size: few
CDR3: CASRPLAESYEQYF
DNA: TGTGCCAGCAGACCTTTAGCGGAGAGCTACGAGCAGTACTTC

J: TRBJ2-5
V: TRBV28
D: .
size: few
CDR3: CASSPPPSRQETQYF
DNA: TGTGCCAGCAGTCCACCACCGTCCAGGCAAGAGACCCAGTACTTC

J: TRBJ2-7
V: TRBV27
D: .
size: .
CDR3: CASVGGYEQYF
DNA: TGTGCCAGCGTTGGAGGTTACGAGCAGTACTTC

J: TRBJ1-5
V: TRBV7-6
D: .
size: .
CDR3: CASSLADFAQPQHF
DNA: TGTGCCAGCAGCTTAGCCGACTTTGCGCAGCCCCAGCATTTT

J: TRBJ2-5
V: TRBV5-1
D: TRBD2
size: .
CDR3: CASSPGGETQYF
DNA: TGCGCCAGCAGCCCGGGGGGGGAGACCCAGTACTTC

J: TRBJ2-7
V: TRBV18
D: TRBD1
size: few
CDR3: CASSPPGWDRTSYEQYF
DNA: TGTGCCAGCTCACCACCGGGCTGGGACAGGACATCCTACGAGCAGTACTTC

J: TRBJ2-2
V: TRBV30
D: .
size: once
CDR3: CAWSSQGGLSGELFF
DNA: TGTGCCTGGAGTTCCCAGGGCGGTTTAAGCGGGGAGCTGTTTTTT

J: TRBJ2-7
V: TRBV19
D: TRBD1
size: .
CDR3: CASEVGQGAGEQYF
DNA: TGTGCCAGCGAAGTCGGACAGGGGGCGGGAGAGCAGTACTTC

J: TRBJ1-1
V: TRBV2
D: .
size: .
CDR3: CASSESTGDENTEAFF
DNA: TGTGCCAGCAGTGAAAGCACAGGCGACGAGAACACTGAAGCTTTCTTT

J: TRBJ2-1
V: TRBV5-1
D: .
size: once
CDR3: CASSFSGNEQFF
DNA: TGCGCCAGCAGCTTCTCGGGCAATGAGCAGTTCTTC

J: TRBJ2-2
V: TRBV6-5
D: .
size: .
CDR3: CASSFWTGRAGELFF
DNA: TGTGCCAGCAGTTTCTGGACAGGGAGGGCCGGGGAGCTGTTTTTT

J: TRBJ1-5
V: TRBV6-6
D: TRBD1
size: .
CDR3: CASSGTVNQPQHF
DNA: TGTGCCAGTTCCGGGACAGTCAATCAGCCCCAGCATTTT

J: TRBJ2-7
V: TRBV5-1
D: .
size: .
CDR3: CASSYSHRSYEQYF
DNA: TGCGCCAGCAGCTATAGTCATCGGTCCTACGAGCAGTACTTC

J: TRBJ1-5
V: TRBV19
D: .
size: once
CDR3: CASSARLAPQHF
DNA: TGTGCCAGTAGTGCACGCCTGGCGCCCCAGCATTTT

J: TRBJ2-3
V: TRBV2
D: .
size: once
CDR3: CASSETGSDTQYF
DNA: TGTGCCAGCAGTGAAACAGGGTCAGATACGCAGTATTTT

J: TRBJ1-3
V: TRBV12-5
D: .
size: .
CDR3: CASGDSNSGNTIYF
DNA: TGTGCTAGTGGGGACAGTAACTCTGGAAACACCATATATTTT

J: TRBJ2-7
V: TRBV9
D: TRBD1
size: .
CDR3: CASSVGDRTYEQYF
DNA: TGTGCCAGCAGCGTAGGGGACAGAACCTACGAGCAGTACTTC

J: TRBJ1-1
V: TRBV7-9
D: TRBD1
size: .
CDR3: CASSGSGTGGRAFF
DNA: TGTGCCAGCAGCGGATCCGGGACAGGGGGTAGGGCTTTCTTT

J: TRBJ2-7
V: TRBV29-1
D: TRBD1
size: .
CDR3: CSGRDRGNEQYF
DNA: TGCAGCGGACGGGACAGGGGCAACGAGCAGTACTTC

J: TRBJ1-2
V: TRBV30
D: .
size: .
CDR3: CAWSVRGTANYGYTF
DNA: TGTGCCTGGAGTGTAAGGGGGACGGCTAACTATGGCTACACCTTC

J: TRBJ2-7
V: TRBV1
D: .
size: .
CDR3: CTSSLAGGSRYEQYF
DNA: TGCACCAGCAGCCTAGCAGGGGGATCGAGATACGAGCAGTACTTC

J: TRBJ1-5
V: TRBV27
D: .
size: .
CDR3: CASRESGGQGQPQHF
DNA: TGTGCCAGCAGGGAGTCCGGGGGGCAAGGACAGCCCCAGCATTTT

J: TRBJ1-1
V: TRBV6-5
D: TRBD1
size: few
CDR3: CASSYDPTGGAAFF
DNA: TGTGCCAGCAGTTACGATCCGACAGGGGGCGCAGCTTTCTTT

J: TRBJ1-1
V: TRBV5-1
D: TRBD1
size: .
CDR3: CASSLTGVNTEAFF
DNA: TGCGCCAGCAGCTTGACAGGGGTGAACACTGAAGCTTTCTTT

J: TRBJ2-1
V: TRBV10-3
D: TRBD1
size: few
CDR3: CAISNPQQGVGLNEQFF
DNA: TGTGCCATCAGTAACCCCCAACAGGGGGTAGGCTTAAATGAGCAGTTCTTC

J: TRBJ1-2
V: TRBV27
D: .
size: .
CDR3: CASSLESGNGYTF
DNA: TGTGCCAGCAGTTTGGAATCCGGGAATGGCTACACCTTC

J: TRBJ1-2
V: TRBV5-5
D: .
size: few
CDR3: CASSLDPGINYGYTF
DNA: TGTGCCAGCAGCTTGGACCCAGGCATTAACTATGGCTACACCTTC

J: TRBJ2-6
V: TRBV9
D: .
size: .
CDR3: CASSVALGQNSGANVLTF
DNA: TGTGCCAGCAGCGTAGCTTTAGGACAGAACTCTGGGGCCAACGTCCTGACTTTC

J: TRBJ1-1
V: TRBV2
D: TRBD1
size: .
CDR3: CASSDRGQGSEAFF
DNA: TGTGCCAGCAGTGACCGGGGACAGGGGTCTGAGGCTTTCTTT

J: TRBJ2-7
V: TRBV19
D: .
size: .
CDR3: CASSQSYEQYF
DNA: TGTGCCAGTTCCCAGTCATACGAGCAGTACTTC

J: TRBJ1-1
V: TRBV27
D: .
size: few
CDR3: CASSPQGKNTEAFF
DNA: TGTGCCAGCAGTCCCCAGGGGAAGAACACTGAAGCTTTCTTT

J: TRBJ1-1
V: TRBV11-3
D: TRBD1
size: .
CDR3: CASSKGAEGNTEAFF
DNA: TGTGCCAGCTCTAAGGGGGCCGAGGGGAACACTGAAGCTTTCTTT

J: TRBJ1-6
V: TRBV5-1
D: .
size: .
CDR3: CASSADRGGHGSPLHF
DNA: TGCGCCAGCAGCGCCGACAGAGGTGGGCACGGTTCACCCCTCCACTTT

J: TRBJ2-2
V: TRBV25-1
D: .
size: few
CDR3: CASSDQGGGGELFF
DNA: TGTGCCAGCAGTGACCAGGGAGGAGGCGGGGAGCTGTTTTTT

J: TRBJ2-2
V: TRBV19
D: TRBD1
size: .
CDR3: CASSPGTGGLSYTGELFF
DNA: TGTGCCAGTAGTCCGGGGACAGGGGGCCTTTCCTACACCGGGGAGCTGTTTTTT

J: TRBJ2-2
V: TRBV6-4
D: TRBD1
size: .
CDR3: CASSEGQGAGELFF
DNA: TGTGCCAGCAGTGAAGGACAGGGGGCCGGGGAGCTGTTTTTT

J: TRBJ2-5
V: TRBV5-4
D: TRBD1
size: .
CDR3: CATYPGQGRETQYF
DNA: TGTGCCACATACCCGGGACAGGGAAGGGAGACCCAGTACTTC

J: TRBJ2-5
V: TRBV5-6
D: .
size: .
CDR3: CASSLSSGYQETQYF
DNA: TGTGCCAGCAGCCTAAGTAGCGGATACCAAGAGACCCAGTACTTC

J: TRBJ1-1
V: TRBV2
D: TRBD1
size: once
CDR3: CANEWRRDSEAFF
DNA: TGTGCCAACGAATGGAGACGGGACAGTGAAGCTTTCTTT

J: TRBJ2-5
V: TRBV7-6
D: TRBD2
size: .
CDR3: CASSLAQRGDLETQYF
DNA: TGTGCCAGCAGCTTAGCACAGCGGGGGGATCTGGAGACCCAGTACTTC

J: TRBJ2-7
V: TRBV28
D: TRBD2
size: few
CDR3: CASSPLDGAGAYEQYF
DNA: TGTGCCAGCAGTCCCCTGGACGGAGCGGGAGCCTACGAGCAGTACTTC

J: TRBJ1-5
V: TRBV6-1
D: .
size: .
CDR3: CASIREGGNQPQHF
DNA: TGTGCCAGCATTCGAGAGGGAGGCAATCAGCCCCAGCATTTT

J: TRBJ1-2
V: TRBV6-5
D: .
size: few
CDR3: CASRTRTNYGYTF
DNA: TGTGCCAGCAGGACCCGGACAAACTATGGCTACACCTTC

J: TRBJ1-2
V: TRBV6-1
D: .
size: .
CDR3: CASSATTRGGYTF
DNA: TGTGCCAGCAGTGCAACAACGAGAGGCGGCTACACCTTC

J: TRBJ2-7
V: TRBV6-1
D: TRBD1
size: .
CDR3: CASRTGGTYEQYF
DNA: TGTGCCAGTAGGACAGGGGGCACGTACGAGCAGTACTTC

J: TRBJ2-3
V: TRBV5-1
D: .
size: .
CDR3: CASSLGAASTDTQYF
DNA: TGCGCCAGCAGTCTGGGGGCAGCCAGCACAGATACGCAGTATTTT

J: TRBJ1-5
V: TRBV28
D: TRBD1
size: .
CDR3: CASRATGNQPQHF
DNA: TGTGCCAGCAGAGCGACAGGGAATCAGCCCCAGCATTTT

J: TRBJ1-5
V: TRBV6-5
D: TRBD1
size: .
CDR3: CASRPQGRSNQPQHF
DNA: TGTGCCAGCAGACCACAGGGGAGGAGCAATCAGCCCCAGCATTTT

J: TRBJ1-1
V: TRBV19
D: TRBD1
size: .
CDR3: CASGDTLRDRVGYTEAFF
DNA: TGTGCCAGTGGGGATACGCTCCGGGACAGGGTTGGTTACACTGAAGCTTTCTTT